This is a list of T cell receptor beta chains from one sample in a study of T cell changes during pregnancy in multiple sclerosis. Produced via immunoSEQ multiplex PCR; TCRdb's table is partial and in-frame only. The profile shows about 42,000 clones, more than 85% of them singletons. Sequenced here: CD4+ T cells from peripheral blood mononuclear cells, sampled in the second trimester of pregnancy. Every receptor here comes from a female donor in good health, enrolled as a control in a pregnancy study. Both conserved end residues are part of each CDR3. The order of the fields is D gene, clone size, CDR3 length, J gene, V gene, CDR3 DNA, CDR3 protein. A D gene is named only where the DNA matches it firmly. Rows give clone size only sometimes, using once, few, many, or a class for an expanded clone.

>-|-|14|TRBJ2-3|TRBV11-2
TGTGCCAGCAGCACCCTGAGAGGGCCGGATACGCAGTATTTT
CASSTLRGPDTQYF
>-|-|13|TRBJ1-2|TRBV15
TGTGCCACCAGCAGAGATAGGGGGATCGGCTACACCTTC
CATSRDRGIGYTF
>TRBD2|-|16|TRBJ2-7|TRBV5-1
TGCGCCAGCAGCTTGGGGGATACTAGCGGGTCCTACGAGCAGTACTTC
CASSLGDTSGSYEQYF
>-|-|16|TRBJ2-3|TRBV5-8
TGTGCCAGCAAAACGGGGTGGGTGATTGGCCCAGATACGCAGTATTTT
CASKTGWVIGPDTQYF
>-|-|14|TRBJ2-7|TRBV15
TGTGCCACCAGCAGAGATCTCCCTAGCTACGAGCAGTACTTC
CATSRDLPSYEQYF
>TRBD1|-|18|TRBJ1-1|TRBV5-5
TGTGCCAGCAGCTTGTGGGGACAGGGCCCGATCCTGAACACTGAAGCTTTCTTT
CASSLWGQGPILNTEAFF
>-|-|11|TRBJ2-7|TRBV2
TGTGCCAGCTCCCTTACGGGCGAGCAGTACTTC
CASSLTGEQYF
>-|-|13|TRBJ2-7|TRBV30
TGTGCCTGGAGTCGGGGAGAAGGTTTCGAGCAGTACTTC
CAWSRGEGFEQYF
>TRBD2|-|17|TRBJ2-1|TRBV6-1
TGTGCCAGCAGTGGTCGGAGCGGGGGCTCCTCGCACAATGAGCAGTTCTTC
CASSGRSGGSSHNEQFF
>-|-|12|TRBJ2-7|TRBV10-2
TGCGCCAGCGCGCAGGCCCTCGGCGAGCAGTACTTC
CASAQALGEQYF
>-|-|16|TRBJ2-3|TRBV9
TGTGCCAGCAGCCCTTCGGGGGGGGCAGGGGGAGATACGCAGTATTTT
CASSPSGGAGGDTQYF
>TRBD1|-|14|TRBJ2-7|TRBV18
TGTGCCAGCTCACCAGGGACAGGGTACTACGAGCAGTACTTC
CASSPGTGYYEQYF
>-|-|17|TRBJ2-7|TRBV30
TGTGCCTGGAGTGCATCGCGTGCGACAGGGACTTCCTACGAGCAGTACTTC
CAWSASRATGTSYEQYF
>-|-|13|TRBJ2-7|TRBV30
TGTGCCTCACCGGGACACCAAGGGGACGAGCAGTACTTC
CASPGHQGDEQYF
>TRBD2|-|14|TRBJ2-7|TRBV27
TGTGCCAGCAGTCCCCTACGCGGGAGTGGCGAGCAGTACTTC
CASSPLRGSGEQYF
>-|-|11|TRBJ1-1|TRBV20-1
TGCAGTGTGAGGGGGAACACTGAGGCTTTCTTT
CSVRGNTEAFF
>TRBD1|-|14|TRBJ2-5|TRBV6-6
TGTGCCAGCAGGCCGGGACAGGGGAGAGAGACCCAGTACTTC
CASRPGQGRETQYF
>-|once|15|TRBJ2-1|TRBV18
TGTGCCAGCTCTCTCTCGAGGGGGGGCTGGGCTGAGCAGTTCTTC
CASSLSRGGWAEQFF